These T cell receptor beta chains were read from a single sample in a study of blood T cell repertoires in COVID-19. Measured with immunoSEQ multiplex PCR; TCRdb has only the in-frame clones, and not every one. The top ten clones hold 5% to 7.5% of a sample with 150,000 to 200,000 clones, roughly 85% of them seen once. The sequencing input was PBMCs or T cells enriched from blood (not recorded which). The receptor set was obtained from a middle-aged man who had recovered from COVID-19. Both conserved end residues are part of each CDR3. A D gene is named only where the DNA matches it firmly. Clone size, where shown, is once, few, many, or a class for clones that have expanded.

d_call: NA; clone_size: once; v_call: TRBV12-3/TRBV12-4; j_call: TRBJ1-4; cdr3_length: 13; cdr3_nt: TGTGCCAGCACCATCACGTCTACTCAAAAACTGTTTTTT; cdr3_aa: CASTITSTQKLFF
d_call: TRBD1; clone_size: NA; v_call: TRBV7-9; j_call: TRBJ1-5; cdr3_length: 14; cdr3_nt: TGTGCCAGCAGCAGAGGACAGGGCAATCAGCCCCAGCATTTT; cdr3_aa: CASSRGQGNQPQHF
d_call: NA; clone_size: NA; v_call: TRBV27; j_call: TRBJ1-1; cdr3_length: 15; cdr3_nt: TGTGCCAGCAGTTCACTATTACAGGGATACACTGAAGCTTTCTTT; cdr3_aa: CASSSLLQGYTEAFF
d_call: NA; clone_size: NA; v_call: TRBV30; j_call: TRBJ1-4; cdr3_length: 15; cdr3_nt: TGTGCCTGGGGGGAGGGGCGTAAGACTAATGAAAAACTGTTTTTT; cdr3_aa: CAWGEGRKTNEKLFF
d_call: NA; clone_size: NA; v_call: TRBV18; j_call: TRBJ1-1; cdr3_length: 16; cdr3_nt: TGTGCCAGCTCACGACTTAACCAACAGGGTGGGACTGAAGCTTTCTTT; cdr3_aa: CASSRLNQQGGTEAFF
d_call: TRBD1; clone_size: NA; v_call: TRBV19; j_call: TRBJ1-6; cdr3_length: 15; cdr3_nt: TGTGCCAGTAGTTCCCTGACAGGGAGTAATTCACCCCTCCACTTT; cdr3_aa: CASSSLTGSNSPLHF
d_call: TRBD1; clone_size: NA; v_call: TRBV9; j_call: TRBJ1-4; cdr3_length: 18; cdr3_nt: TGTGCCAGCAGCGTAGGCGGCAGGGGGCCTAGTAGGGATGAAAAACTGTTTTTT; cdr3_aa: CASSVGGRGPSRDEKLFF
d_call: TRBD1; clone_size: once; v_call: TRBV6-5; j_call: TRBJ1-2; cdr3_length: 13; cdr3_nt: TGTGCCAGCAGAGAGACAGGGGCCTATGGCTACACCTTC; cdr3_aa: CASRETGAYGYTF
d_call: NA; clone_size: NA; v_call: TRBV12-3/TRBV12-4; j_call: TRBJ2-5; cdr3_length: 13; cdr3_nt: TGTGCCAGCAGTTTGCGGCAGATTGGGACCCAGTACTTC; cdr3_aa: CASSLRQIGTQYF
d_call: NA; clone_size: NA; v_call: TRBV6-5; j_call: TRBJ2-7; cdr3_length: 14; cdr3_nt: TGTGCCAGCAGCAAACAGGGAATCTCCTACGAGCAGTACTTC; cdr3_aa: CASSKQGISYEQYF
d_call: TRBD2; clone_size: NA; v_call: TRBV2; j_call: TRBJ2-5; cdr3_length: 15; cdr3_nt: TGTGCCAGCAGGAAACTAGCGGGGGACCAAGAGACCCAGTACTTC; cdr3_aa: CASRKLAGDQETQYF
d_call: TRBD2; clone_size: NA; v_call: TRBV3-1/TRBV3-2; j_call: TRBJ2-1; cdr3_length: 15; cdr3_nt: TGTGCCAGCAGCCACCTGACTAGCGGGTACAATGAGCAGTTCTTC; cdr3_aa: CASSHLTSGYNEQFF
d_call: TRBD2; clone_size: NA; v_call: TRBV5-1; j_call: TRBJ2-1; cdr3_length: 17; cdr3_nt: TGCGCCAGCAGCTTGGTAGCTAGCGGGAGACTTAGCAATGAGCAGTTCTTC; cdr3_aa: CASSLVASGRLSNEQFF
d_call: TRBD1; clone_size: many; v_call: TRBV6-1; j_call: TRBJ1-5; cdr3_length: 15; cdr3_nt: TGTGCCAGCAGTGAACAGGGGGCAAAGTGGCAGCCCCAGCATTTT; cdr3_aa: CASSEQGAKWQPQHF
d_call: TRBD1; clone_size: NA; v_call: TRBV18; j_call: TRBJ1-4; cdr3_length: 14; cdr3_nt: TGTGCCAGCTCACTCAGGGGGACAAATGAAAAACTGTTTTTT; cdr3_aa: CASSLRGTNEKLFF
d_call: NA; clone_size: NA; v_call: TRBV19; j_call: TRBJ1-1; cdr3_length: 13; cdr3_nt: TGTGCCAGTAGTATAGCGGAGTCGACTGAAGCTTTCTTT; cdr3_aa: CASSIAESTEAFF
d_call: NA; clone_size: NA; v_call: TRBV9; j_call: TRBJ2-5; cdr3_length: 14; cdr3_nt: TGTGCCAGCAGCGATGGTAGCGTTCAAGAGACCCAGTACTTC; cdr3_aa: CASSDGSVQETQYF
d_call: TRBD1; clone_size: NA; v_call: TRBV19; j_call: TRBJ1-2; cdr3_length: 18; cdr3_nt: TGTGCCAGTAGTATTTGGGGACAGGGTGCTGCGGTGACCTATGGCTACACCTTC; cdr3_aa: CASSIWGQGAAVTYGYTF
d_call: TRBD1; clone_size: NA; v_call: TRBV12-3/TRBV12-4; j_call: TRBJ1-1; cdr3_length: 12; cdr3_nt: TGTGCCAGCAAGGGGGCTGGCACTGAAGCTTTCTTT; cdr3_aa: CASKGAGTEAFF
d_call: NA; clone_size: NA; v_call: TRBV6-5; j_call: TRBJ1-3; cdr3_length: 13; cdr3_nt: TGTGCCAGCAGCCCGGCGGCTGGAAACACCATATATTTT; cdr3_aa: CASSPAAGNTIYF
d_call: TRBD2; clone_size: NA; v_call: TRBV27; j_call: TRBJ2-1; cdr3_length: 14; cdr3_nt: TGTGCCAGCAGTAAGCGGGAGACCTACAATGAGCAGTTCTTC; cdr3_aa: CASSKRETYNEQFF
d_call: NA; clone_size: once; v_call: TRBV3-1/TRBV3-2; j_call: TRBJ1-1; cdr3_length: 13; cdr3_nt: TGTGCCAGCAGCCCCAGGTCCTCGAGTGAAGCTTTCTTT; cdr3_aa: CASSPRSSSEAFF
d_call: NA; clone_size: NA; v_call: TRBV7-7; j_call: TRBJ2-2; cdr3_length: 17; cdr3_nt: TGTGCTAGCAGCTCGACCGGGGTTTACGCGAACACCGGGGAGCTGTTTTTT; cdr3_aa: CASSSTGVYANTGELFF
d_call: NA; clone_size: NA; v_call: TRBV28; j_call: TRBJ1-5; cdr3_length: 15; cdr3_nt: TGTGCCAGCAGTCCCCAGGGCAGGGGCAATCAGCCCCAGCATTTT; cdr3_aa: CASSPQGRGNQPQHF
d_call: NA; clone_size: NA; v_call: TRBV28; j_call: TRBJ1-1; cdr3_length: 12; cdr3_nt: TGTGCCAGCAGAATCTCGCGAACTGAAGCTTTCTTT; cdr3_aa: CASRISRTEAFF
d_call: TRBD2; clone_size: NA; v_call: TRBV7-3; j_call: TRBJ2-1; cdr3_length: 15; cdr3_nt: TGTGCCAGCAGCCCTCTAGCGGGCCTACGAAATGAGCAGTTCTTC; cdr3_aa: CASSPLAGLRNEQFF
d_call: NA; clone_size: NA; v_call: TRBV11-2; j_call: TRBJ1-1; cdr3_length: 14; cdr3_nt: TGTGCCAGCAGCTTAACAGGAATGAACACTGAAGCTTTCTTT; cdr3_aa: CASSLTGMNTEAFF
d_call: NA; clone_size: NA; v_call: TRBV12-3/TRBV12-4; j_call: TRBJ1-1; cdr3_length: 13; cdr3_nt: TGTGCCAGCAGTAGCCAGGGTAAGCCTGAAGCTTTCTTT; cdr3_aa: CASSSQGKPEAFF
d_call: TRBD1; clone_size: NA; v_call: TRBV27; j_call: TRBJ2-3; cdr3_length: 12; cdr3_nt: TGTGCGACAGGGTGGCGGACAGATACGCAGTATTTT; cdr3_aa: CATGWRTDTQYF
d_call: NA; clone_size: NA; v_call: TRBV5-4; j_call: TRBJ2-7; cdr3_length: 13; cdr3_nt: TGTGCCAGCAGCTTGCAGGACAACTACGAGCAGTACTTC; cdr3_aa: CASSLQDNYEQYF
d_call: NA; clone_size: NA; v_call: TRBV5-5; j_call: TRBJ2-1; cdr3_length: 12; cdr3_nt: TGTGCCAGCAGCTTGGTATACAATGAGCAGTTCTTC; cdr3_aa: CASSLVYNEQFF
d_call: TRBD1; clone_size: few; v_call: TRBV2; j_call: TRBJ2-7; cdr3_length: 13; cdr3_nt: TGTGCCAGCAGCGGACAGGTAAACTACGAGCAGTACTTC; cdr3_aa: CASSGQVNYEQYF
d_call: NA; clone_size: NA; v_call: TRBV24-1; j_call: TRBJ2-1; cdr3_length: 14; cdr3_nt: TGTGCCACCAGTGATGCCGGGACACCGAATGAGCAGTTCTTC; cdr3_aa: CATSDAGTPNEQFF
d_call: NA; clone_size: NA; v_call: TRBV29-1; j_call: TRBJ2-1; cdr3_length: 12; cdr3_nt: TGCAGCGTCCAGACGGCGGTCAATGAGCAGTTCTTC; cdr3_aa: CSVQTAVNEQFF
d_call: NA; clone_size: NA; v_call: TRBV19; j_call: TRBJ1-1; cdr3_length: 14; cdr3_nt: TGTGCCAGTAGTATGAGGGAGAGGAACACTGAAGCTTTCTTT; cdr3_aa: CASSMRERNTEAFF
d_call: TRBD1; clone_size: few; v_call: TRBV7-2; j_call: TRBJ1-2; cdr3_length: 14; cdr3_nt: TGTGCCAGCAGCTCGGGACAGGGAGTAAATGGCTACACCTTC; cdr3_aa: CASSSGQGVNGYTF
d_call: NA; clone_size: NA; v_call: TRBV20-1; j_call: TRBJ2-1; cdr3_length: 16; cdr3_nt: TGCAGTGCTAGTGATTTTGTTACTAAATCCTACAATGAGCAGTTCTTC; cdr3_aa: CSASDFVTKSYNEQFF
d_call: NA; clone_size: NA; v_call: TRBV20-1; j_call: TRBJ1-2; cdr3_length: 11; cdr3_nt: TGCAGTGCTGGAGTGACTGCTGGCTACACCTTC; cdr3_aa: CSAGVTAGYTF
d_call: NA; clone_size: NA; v_call: TRBV11-3; j_call: TRBJ1-1; cdr3_length: 13; cdr3_nt: TGTGCCAGCAGCTTTTCAGAAAACACTGAAGCTTTCTTT; cdr3_aa: CASSFSENTEAFF
d_call: TRBD2; clone_size: NA; v_call: TRBV15; j_call: TRBJ2-6; cdr3_length: 17; cdr3_nt: TGTGCCACCAGCAGAGTCAGCGGGGTCTCTGGGGCCAACGTCCTGACTTTC; cdr3_aa: CATSRVSGVSGANVLTF
d_call: TRBD2; clone_size: NA; v_call: TRBV27; j_call: TRBJ2-7; cdr3_length: 14; cdr3_nt: TGTGCCAGCAGTTCGGGACTAGCGACCTACGAGCAGTACTTC; cdr3_aa: CASSSGLATYEQYF
d_call: TRBD1; clone_size: NA; v_call: TRBV7-9; j_call: TRBJ1-6; cdr3_length: 14; cdr3_nt: TGTGCCAGCAGACCGGAACAGGGGAACTCACCCCTCCACTTT; cdr3_aa: CASRPEQGNSPLHF
d_call: NA; clone_size: NA; v_call: TRBV15; j_call: TRBJ1-1; cdr3_length: 15; cdr3_nt: TGTGCCACCAGCAGAGATCCGGTAAGGAACACTGAAGCTTTCTTT; cdr3_aa: CATSRDPVRNTEAFF
d_call: NA; clone_size: NA; v_call: TRBV11-3; j_call: TRBJ1-6; cdr3_length: 13; cdr3_nt: TGTGCCAGCAGCTTAGCCGACAACGACCCCCTCCACTTT; cdr3_aa: CASSLADNDPLHF
d_call: NA; clone_size: NA; v_call: TRBV28; j_call: TRBJ1-5; cdr3_length: 15; cdr3_nt: TGTGCCAGCAAGAAGGGGCCGCTGAGCAATCAGCCCCAGCATTTT; cdr3_aa: CASKKGPLSNQPQHF
d_call: TRBD1; clone_size: NA; v_call: TRBV25-1; j_call: TRBJ1-6; cdr3_length: 15; cdr3_nt: TGTGCCAGCAGTGAATCGGGACAGGGGAATTCACCCCTCCACTTT; cdr3_aa: CASSESGQGNSPLHF
d_call: NA; clone_size: NA; v_call: TRBV24-1; j_call: TRBJ2-6; cdr3_length: 13; cdr3_nt: TGTGCCACCAGTGCGGTTGGGGCCAACGTCCTGACTTTC; cdr3_aa: CATSAVGANVLTF
d_call: NA; clone_size: once; v_call: TRBV5-5; j_call: TRBJ2-3; cdr3_length: 13; cdr3_nt: TGTGCCAGCAGCTTAGAGGGCCCGAATACGCAGTATTTT; cdr3_aa: CASSLEGPNTQYF
d_call: TRBD2; clone_size: once; v_call: TRBV7-3; j_call: TRBJ2-3; cdr3_length: 17; cdr3_nt: TGTGCCAGCAGCTTAACTTCGGGACTAGGAATCGGGGATACGCAGTATTTT; cdr3_aa: CASSLTSGLGIGDTQYF